Shown below are 26 T cell receptor beta chains from a single sample sequenced in a study of blood T cell repertoires in COVID-19. This table comes from immunoSEQ multiplex PCR, and its TCRdb copy is limited to in-frame clones, with some not included. The sample gives about 190,000 clones, approximately 79% of which show up once; around 11% is in the top ten. The sequenced material came from peripheral blood. The receptors were sampled from a woman aged 50 to 60 with acute or convalescent COVID-19.

This clone was detected only once. The chain has TRBV19 and TRBJ1-2, with a tentative D call TRBD1 (5 bases). The V end was cut by 4 bases, the J end by 4 bases, with 16 bases between. This CDR3 has 15 residues. Germline V gene sequence: CDR1 LNHDA, CDR2 SQIVND (reference sequence). CDR3 protein: CASSTTGRSSYGYTF. The CDR3 nucleotides are TGTGCCAGTAGTACAACAGGACGGTCTTCCTATGGCTACACCTTC.

Only a few counts were recorded for this clone. This chain joins TRBV7-9 and TRBJ1-4; the D gene is possibly TRBD1 (6 bases). The germline V and J ends were trimmed by 4 bases and 4 bases, with 10 bases remaining between them. This CDR3 comprises 14 residues. The V gene's germline CDR1 is SEHNR and CDR2 FQNEAQ (reference sequence). In DNA, the CDR3 is TGTGCCAGCAGCTCAGGACAGAGTAATGAAAAACTGTTTTTT. Translation gives CASSSGQSNEKLFF. Variable domain in full (rest from reference TRBV7-9 and TRBJ1-4): DTGVSQNPRHKITKRGQNVTFRCDPISEHNRLYWYRQTLGQGPEFLTYFQNEAQLEKSRLLSDRFSAERPKGSFSTLEIQRTEQGDSAMYLCASSSGQSNEKLFFGSGTQLSVL.

The rearrangement links TRBV2 to TRBJ2-2; TRBD2 matches at 11 bases. The V and J ends lost 0 bases and 4 bases, in that order; junction bases with no gene match: 1. Germline V gene sequence: CDR1 SNHLY, CDR2 FYNNEI. The CDR3 runs 16 residues. In DNA form, the CDR3 reads TGTGCCAGCAGTGAAGCCGGGACTAGCGGCACCGGGGAGCTGTTTTTT. Protein: CASSEAGTSGTGELFF.

The chain couples TRBV4-1 to TRBJ1-2; TRBD1 aligns across 7 bases. Looked up from germline, CDR1 is MGHRA and CDR2 is YSYEKL. This CDR3 is 14 amino acids long. With V trimmed by 0 bases and J by 7 bases, 5 bases remained unmatched. The CDR3 region is CASSQETGYGGYTF. The CDR3 DNA reads TGCGCCAGCAGCCAAGAGACAGGGTACGGTGGCTACACCTTC.

This chain uses TRBV7-9 with TRBJ2-1; TRBD2 matches 8 bases. The germline CDR1 and CDR2 sequences are SEHNR and FQNEAQ (reference sequence). The CDR3 length is 16 residues. V lost 5 bases and J lost 4; bases outside the gene matches: 10. CDR3 loop: CASSPNRLARYNEQFF. The CDR3 DNA sequence: TGTGCCAGCAGCCCGAATCGACTAGCGAGATACAATGAGCAGTTCTTC.

This CDR3 reads CASSPIEGADGYTF. The CDR3 DNA is TGTGCCAGCTCACCGATTGAGGGGGCGGACGGCTACACCTTC. The chain is built from TRBV18 and TRBJ1-2, with 7 bases matching TRBD1. Germline V CDR1 and CDR2: KGHSH, LQKENI. CDR3 length: 14 residues. V trimming: 3 bases; J trimming: 8 bases; junction bases outside the gene matches: 9. The full variable domain, with the rest looked up from reference TRBV18 and TRBJ1-2, is NAGVMQNPRHLVRRRGQEARLRCSPMKGHSHVYWYRQLPEEGLKFMVYLQKENIIDESGMPKERFSAEFPKEGPSILRIQQVVRGDSAAYFCASSPIEGADGYTFGSGTRLTVV.

This clone has just one count. The chain carries TRBV29-1 and TRBJ2-7, with 8 bases fitting TRBD1. V shed 2 bases and J 5 bases; nucleotides not matched to a gene: 14. CDR1 is SQVTM and CDR2 is ANQGSEA in the germline V gene. The CDR3 is 16 amino acids. CDR3 sequence reads: CSVERGQGAQGHEQYF. CDR3 nucleotide sequence: TGCAGCGTTGAAAGAGGTCAGGGGGCGCAAGGTCACGAGCAGTACTTC.

The gene calls are TRBV27 and TRBJ2-1; 8 bases are shared with TRBD2. Trimming removed 5 bases from V and 3 bases from J; junction bases left unmatched: 9. The CDR3 is 16 amino acids. The V gene's germline CDR1 is MNHEY and CDR2 SMNVEV (reference sequence). CDR3 amino acids: CASSPYSGKGYNEQFF. DNA of the CDR3: TGTGCCAGCAGTCCTTATAGCGGGAAGGGCTACAATGAGCAGTTCTTC.

CDR3 loop: CASSYEDREGKAFF. The DNA for the CDR3 is TGTGCCAGCAGTTACGAGGATCGGGAGGGAAAAGCTTTCTTT. The J gene is TRBJ1-1, the V gene TRBV6-2 or TRBV6-3; D is uncertain. The CDR3 is made up of 14 amino acids. The V and J ends lost 2 bases and 9 bases respectively, with 16 bases between them. Germline V gene data show CDR1 as MNHEY and CDR2 as SVGEGT.

The V and J genes are TRBV28 and TRBJ2-7, with D unresolved. There are 12 residues in the CDR3. Germline V gene data show CDR1 as MDHEN and CDR2 as SYDVKM. Trimming shortened V by 5 bases and J by 2 bases, and 7 bases separated the two germline ends. For the CDR3, the DNA is TGTGCCAGCAGTACGACTCCCTACGAGCAGTACTTC. This encodes CASSTTPYEQYF.

The chain employs TRBV18 and TRBJ1-3, with D uncertain. The CDR3 sequence is 13 residues long. Germline CDR1 reads KGHSH; CDR2 reads LQKENI. Trimming left V 6 bases short and J 0 bases short, with 6 bases between. CDR3 nucleotides: TGTGCCAGCTCGGGCTTCTCTGGAAACACCATATATTTT. Its translation is CASSGFSGNTIYF.

The chain couples TRBV4-2 to TRBJ2-7, with 10 bases matching TRBD2. CDR1 and CDR2 (germline): LGHNA, YNFKEQ. This CDR3 has 16 residues. With 1 base clipped from V and 6 bases from J, the junction kept 9 bases outside the gene matches. As DNA, the CDR3 is TGTGCCAGCAGCCAAGTGGGTCTAGCGGGGGCAGGCGAGCAGTACTTC. It specifies CASSQVGLAGAGEQYF.

The chain couples TRBV24-1 to TRBJ1-5, with D hard to call. Germline lookup yields CDR1 KGHDR and CDR2 SFDVKD. The ends were cut back, 6 bases at V and 0 bases at J, with 11 bases in the middle. The CDR3 is 15 residues long. CDR3 nucleotides: TGTGCCACCAGTAGATCGGGGTATAGCAATCAGCCCCAGCATTTT. Translated: CATSRSGYSNQPQHF.

The V call is TRBV6-1, the J call TRBJ1-1; D possibly corresponds to TRBD1 (5 bases). In germline, CDR1 is MNHNS, CDR2 SASEGT. V lost 0 bases, J lost 8 bases, and 13 bases lay in between. This CDR3 comprises 14 residues. The CDR3 loop is CASSEAGRAGEAFF. The CDR3, as DNA: TGTGCCAGCAGTGAAGCGGGCAGGGCAGGGGAAGCTTTCTTT.

V and J are TRBV21-1 and TRBJ1-2; the table's TRBD1 call for D was not verified on the DNA. TRBV21-1 is given as a pseudogene. The CDR3 length is 16 residues. The CDR3 DNA is TGTGCCAGCAGCATTAGACAGAGCTCCTTCAACTATGGCTACACCTTC. Residues: CASSIRQSSFNYGYTF.

The chain uses TRBV15 and TRBJ2-6; D is possibly TRBD2 (5 bases). Germline V gene data show CDR1 as LNHNV and CDR2 as YYDKDF (reference sequence). Trimming took 0 bases from V and 2 from J, leaving 8 bases between them. This CDR3 comprises 16 residues. The CDR3 DNA sequence: TGTGCCACCAGCAGAGAGAGGGTTGCTGGGGCCAACGTCCTGACTTTC. Its translation: CATSRERVAGANVLTF. Full variable domain (outside the CDR3, taken from reference TRBV15 and TRBJ2-6): DAMVIQNPRYQVTQFGKPVTLSCSQTLNHNVMYWYQQKSSQAPKLLFHYYDKDFNNEADTPDNFQSRRPNTSFCFLDIRSPGLGDTAMYLCATSRERVAGANVLTFGAGSRLTVL.

The CDR3 is CASSPRQERPLHF. CDR3 nucleotides: TGTGCCAGTAGCCCCCGACAGGAACGACCCCTCCACTTT. This rearrangement joins TRBV19 to TRBJ1-6, with D tentatively TRBD1 (6 bases). CDR1 and CDR2 from the germline V gene are LNHDA and SQIVND (reference sequence). V was shortened by 6 bases and J by 12 bases, with 15 bases between the two germline ends. The CDR3 contains 13 residues.

This clone was observed many times. The rearrangement joins TRBV30 to TRBJ1-2; TRBD1 aligns across 12 bases. Germline V gene lookup returns CDR1 GTSNPN and CDR2 SVGIG (reference sequence). The CDR3 sequence is 13 residues long. The J segment lost 7 bases and the V segment lost 3 bases, leaving 3 bases of the junction unmatched. In DNA, the CDR3 is TGTGCCTGGAGCGGGGACAGGGGGCTTGGCTACACCTTC. Amino acid sequence: CAWSGDRGLGYTF.

The V gene is TRBV30, the J gene TRBJ1-1; 9 bases are shared with TRBD1. CDR3 length: 16 amino acids. Germline V lookup: CDR1 GTSNPN, CDR2 SVGIG (reference sequence). V lost 3 bases to trimming and J lost 0 bases; unmatched junction nucleotides: 8. DNA for the CDR3: TGTGCCTGGAGGGGACAGGGACAGGGCCTGAACACTGAAGCTTTCTTT. Amino acid sequence: CAWRGQGQGLNTEAFF.

The V and J genes are TRBV30 and TRBJ1-3; 7 bases line up with TRBD1. Unmatched junction bases numbered 8, after V lost 7 bases and J lost 2 bases. Germline CDR1 reads GTSNPN; CDR2 reads SVGIG (reference sequence). There are 14 residues in the CDR3. CDR3 nucleotides: TGTGCCTTGGACAGGATCTTCGCTGGAAACACCATATATTTT. It encodes CALDRIFAGNTIYF.

The CDR3 loop reads CAISGGQASLEQYF. Here the CDR3 DNA reads TGTGCCATCAGTGGGGGACAAGCCTCTCTCGAGCAGTACTTC. V usage is TRBV10-3 and J usage is TRBJ2-7; D may be TRBD1 (6 bases). The CDR3 loop spans 14 amino acids. V lost 4 bases and J lost 6, with 16 bases in between. CDR1 and CDR2 (germline): ENHRY, SYGVKD.

This sequence joins TRBV28 and TRBJ2-7; D uncertain. The germline V gene encodes CDR1 MDHEN and CDR2 SYDVKM. The CDR3 is 12 residues long. The V end was cut by 2 bases, the J end by 4 bases, with 6 bases between. This chain's CDR3 is CASSLMLYEQYF. CDR3 nucleotide sequence: TGTGCCAGCAGTTTAATGTTATACGAGCAGTACTTC.

The chain uses TRBV4-1 and TRBJ1-2; the D is unclear. Trimming removed 1 base from V and 7 bases from J, with 16 bases in between. The CDR3 sequence is 15 residues long. The germline gives CDR1 MGHRA, CDR2 YSYEKL. CDR3 coding DNA: TGCGCCAGCAGCCAAGTTCAGAATGAAGTCCGTGGCTACACCTTC. Protein sequence: CASSQVQNEVRGYTF.

The V gene is TRBV5-1, the J gene TRBJ1-6, with TRBD1 matching over 10 bases. CDR3 size: 15 residues. The trim removed 5 bases at V and 5 bases at J, leaving 4 bases unmatched. The germline V gene has CDR1 SGHRS and CDR2 YFSETQ. CDR3 bases: TGCGCCAGCAGATCTGGGACAGGGGATAATTCACCCCTCCACTTT. Protein sequence: CASRSGTGDNSPLHF.

The chain employs TRBV12-5 and TRBJ1-1, with unresolved D. Germline V gene sequence: CDR1 LGHNT, CDR2 FRNRAP. This CDR3 is 12 amino acids long. V shed 0 bases and J shed 5 bases, with 4 bases lying between them. CDR3: CASGLVETEAFF. For the CDR3, the DNA is TGTGCTAGTGGTTTGGTTGAGACTGAAGCTTTCTTT. Full variable domain (outside the CDR3, taken from reference TRBV12-5 and TRBJ1-1): DARVTQTPRHKVTEMGQEVTMRCQPILGHNTVFWYRQTMMQGLELLAYFRNRAPLDDSGMPKDRFSAEMPDATLATLKIQPSEPRDSAVYFCASGLVETEAFFGQGTRLTVV.

This clone was recorded a few times. The CDR3 DNA sequence: TGTGCCAGCAGCAAAACAGGGTATTATCCGTCTGGGGCCAACGTCCTGACTTTC. It translates to CASSKTGYYPSGANVLTF. This chain links TRBV5-8 with TRBJ2-6; D may be TRBD1 (6 bases). The germline CDR1 and CDR2 sequences are SGHTS and YDEGEE. V lost 4 bases, J lost 1 base, and 18 bases lay in between. The CDR3 runs 18 residues. Full variable domain (remainder filled in from reference TRBV5-8 and TRBJ2-6): EAGVTQSPTHLIKTRGQQATLRCSPISGHTSVYWYQQALGLGLQFLLWYDEGEERNRGNFPPRFSGRQFPNYSSELNVNALELEDSALYLCASSKTGYYPSGANVLTFGAGSRLTVL.